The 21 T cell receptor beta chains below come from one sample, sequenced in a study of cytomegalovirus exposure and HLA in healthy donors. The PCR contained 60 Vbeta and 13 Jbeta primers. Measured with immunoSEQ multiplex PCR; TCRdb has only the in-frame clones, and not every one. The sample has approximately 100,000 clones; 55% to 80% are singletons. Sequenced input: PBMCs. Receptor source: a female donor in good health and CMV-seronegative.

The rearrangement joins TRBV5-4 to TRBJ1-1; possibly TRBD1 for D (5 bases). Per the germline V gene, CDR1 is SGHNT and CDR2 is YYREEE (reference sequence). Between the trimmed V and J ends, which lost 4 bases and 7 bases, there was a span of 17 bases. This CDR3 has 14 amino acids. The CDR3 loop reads CASSVLPGDGEAFF. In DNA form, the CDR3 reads TGTGCCAGCAGCGTCCTCCCGGGGGATGGTGAAGCTTTCTTT.

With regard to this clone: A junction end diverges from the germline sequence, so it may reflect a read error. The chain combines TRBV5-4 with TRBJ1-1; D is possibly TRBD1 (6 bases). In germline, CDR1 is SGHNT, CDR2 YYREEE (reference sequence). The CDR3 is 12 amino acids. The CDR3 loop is CASSFGDTEAFF. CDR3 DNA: TGTGCCAGCAGCTTTGGGGACACTGAAGCCTTCTTT.

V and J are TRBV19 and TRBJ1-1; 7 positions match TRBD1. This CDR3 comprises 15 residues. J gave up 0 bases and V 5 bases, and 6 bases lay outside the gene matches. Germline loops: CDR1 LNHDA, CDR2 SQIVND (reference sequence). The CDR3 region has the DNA TGTGCCAGTAGTCGAGGGGGCCCCGTGAACACTGAAGCTTTCTTT. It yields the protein CASSRGGPVNTEAFF. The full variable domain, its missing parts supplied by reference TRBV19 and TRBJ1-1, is DGGITQSPKYLFRKEGQNVTLSCEQNLNHDAMYWYRQDPGQGLRLIYYSQIVNDFQKGDIAEGYSVSREKKESFPLTVTSAQKNPTAFYLCASSRGGPVNTEAFFGQGTRLTVV.

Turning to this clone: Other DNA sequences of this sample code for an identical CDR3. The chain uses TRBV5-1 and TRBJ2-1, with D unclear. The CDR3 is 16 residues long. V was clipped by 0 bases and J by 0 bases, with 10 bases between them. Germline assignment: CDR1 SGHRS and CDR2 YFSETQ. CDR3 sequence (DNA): TGCGCCAGCAGCTTGGAGGCGGCCAGCTCCTACAATGAGCAGTTCTTC. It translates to CASSLEAASSYNEQFF. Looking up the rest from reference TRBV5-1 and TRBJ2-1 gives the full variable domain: KAGVTQTPRYLIKTRGQQVTLSCSPISGHRSVSWYQQTPGQGLQFLFEYFSETQRNKGNFPGRFSGRQFSNSRSEMNVSTLELGDSALYLCASSLEAASSYNEQFFGPGTRLTVL.

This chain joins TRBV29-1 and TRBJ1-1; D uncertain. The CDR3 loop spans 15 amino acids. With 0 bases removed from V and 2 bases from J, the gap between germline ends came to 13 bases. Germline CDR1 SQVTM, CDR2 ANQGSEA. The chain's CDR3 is CSVEEIFPTNTEAFF. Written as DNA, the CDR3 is TGCAGCGTTGAAGAGATTTTCCCAACTAACACTGAAGCTTTCTTT.

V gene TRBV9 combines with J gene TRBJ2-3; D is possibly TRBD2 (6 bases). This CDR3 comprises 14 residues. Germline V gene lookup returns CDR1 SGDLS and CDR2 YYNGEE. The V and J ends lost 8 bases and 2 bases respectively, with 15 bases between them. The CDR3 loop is CASRPGVATDTQYF. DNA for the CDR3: TGTGCCAGTCGGCCGGGGGTTGCCACAGATACGCAGTATTTT. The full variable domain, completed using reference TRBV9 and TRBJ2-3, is DSGVTQTPKHLITATGQRVTLRCSPRSGDLSVYWYQQSLDQGLQFLIQYYNGEERAKGNILERFSAQQFPDLHSELNLSSLELGDSALYFCASRPGVATDTQYFGPGTRLTVL.

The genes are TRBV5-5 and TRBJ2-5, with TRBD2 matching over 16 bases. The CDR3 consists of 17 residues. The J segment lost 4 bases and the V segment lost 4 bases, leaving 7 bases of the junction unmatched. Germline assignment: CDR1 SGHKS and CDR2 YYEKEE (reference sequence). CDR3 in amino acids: CASSQGLAGGPGETQYF. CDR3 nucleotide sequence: TGTGCCAGCAGCCAGGGACTAGCGGGAGGGCCGGGAGAGACCCAGTACTTC.

The chain's CDR3 is CASSFTGESNEQFF. CDR3 in DNA: TGTGCCAGCAGTTTCACGGGAGAGTCAAATGAGCAGTTCTTC. This sequence joins TRBV28 and TRBJ2-1; maybe TRBD2 (6 bases). This CDR3 comprises 14 residues. The V gene lost 3 bases and the J gene lost 7 bases, with 13 bases spanning the gap. Germline CDR1 and CDR2: MDHEN and SYDVKM.

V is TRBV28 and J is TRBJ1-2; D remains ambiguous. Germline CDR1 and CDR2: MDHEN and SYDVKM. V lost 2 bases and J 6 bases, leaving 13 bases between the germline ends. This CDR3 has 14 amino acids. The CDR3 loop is CASSLLVSGNGYTF. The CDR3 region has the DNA TGTGCCAGCAGTTTACTGGTCAGCGGGAATGGCTACACCTTC.

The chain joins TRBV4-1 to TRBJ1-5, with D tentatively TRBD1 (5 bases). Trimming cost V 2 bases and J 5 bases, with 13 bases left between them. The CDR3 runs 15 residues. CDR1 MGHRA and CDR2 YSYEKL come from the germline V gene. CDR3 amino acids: CASSQFSGGDQPQHF. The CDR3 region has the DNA TGCGCCAGCAGCCAATTTTCCGGGGGAGATCAGCCCCAGCATTTT.

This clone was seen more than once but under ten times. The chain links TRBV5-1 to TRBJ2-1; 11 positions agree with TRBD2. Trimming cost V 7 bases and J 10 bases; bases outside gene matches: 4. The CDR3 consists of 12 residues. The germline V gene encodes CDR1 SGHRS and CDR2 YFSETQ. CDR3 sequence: CASGTSGPEQFF. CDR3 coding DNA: TGCGCCAGCGGGACTAGCGGCCCCGAGCAGTTCTTC.

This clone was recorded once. The CDR3 sequence: CATSRDHAATEAFF. Written as DNA, the CDR3 is TGTGCCACCAGCAGAGATCATGCGGCGACTGAAGCTTTCTTT. This chain joins TRBV15 and TRBJ1-1; D remains unclear. The CDR3 has 14 residues. Trimming took off 0 bases at V and 5 bases at J, with 10 bases between the two ends. From germline, CDR1 is LNHNV and CDR2 YYDKDF (reference sequence).

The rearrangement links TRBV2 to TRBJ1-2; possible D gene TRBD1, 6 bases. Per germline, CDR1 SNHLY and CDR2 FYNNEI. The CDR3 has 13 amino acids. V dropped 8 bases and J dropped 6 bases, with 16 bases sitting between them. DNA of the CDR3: TGTGCCAGCGGAACCTGGGGGCTGGATGGCTACACCTTC. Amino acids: CASGTWGLDGYTF.

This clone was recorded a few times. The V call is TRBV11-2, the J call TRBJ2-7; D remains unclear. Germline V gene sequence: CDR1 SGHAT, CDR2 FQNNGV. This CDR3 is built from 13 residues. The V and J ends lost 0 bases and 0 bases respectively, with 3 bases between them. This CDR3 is CASSLDSSYEQYF. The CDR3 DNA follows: TGTGCCAGCAGCTTAGACAGCTCCTACGAGCAGTACTTC.

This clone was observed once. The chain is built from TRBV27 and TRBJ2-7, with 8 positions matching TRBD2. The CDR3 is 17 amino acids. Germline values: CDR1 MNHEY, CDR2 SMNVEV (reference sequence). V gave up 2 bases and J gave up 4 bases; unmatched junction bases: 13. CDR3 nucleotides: TGTGCCAGCAGTTTAAGGGGAATGGGGACTAGGGCGTACGAGCAGTACTTC. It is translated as CASSLRGMGTRAYEQYF.

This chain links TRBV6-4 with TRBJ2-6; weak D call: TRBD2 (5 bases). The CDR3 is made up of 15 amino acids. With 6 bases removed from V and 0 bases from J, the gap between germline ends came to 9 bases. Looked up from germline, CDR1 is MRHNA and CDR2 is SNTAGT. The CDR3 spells CASSRDSSGANVLTF. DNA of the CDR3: TGTGCCAGCAGCCGGGATAGCTCTGGGGCCAACGTCCTGACTTTC.

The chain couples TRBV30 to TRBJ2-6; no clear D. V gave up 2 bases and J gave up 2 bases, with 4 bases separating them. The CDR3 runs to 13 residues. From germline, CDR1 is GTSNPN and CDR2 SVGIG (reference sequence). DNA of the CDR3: TGTGCCTGGAGTTTCGCTGGGGCCAACGTCCTGACTTTC. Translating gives CAWSFAGANVLTF.

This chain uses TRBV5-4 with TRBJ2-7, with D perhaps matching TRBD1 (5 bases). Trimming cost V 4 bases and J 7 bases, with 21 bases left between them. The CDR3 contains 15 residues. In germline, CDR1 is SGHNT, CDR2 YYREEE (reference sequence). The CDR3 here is CASSRLVGAQGEQYF. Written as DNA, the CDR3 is TGTGCCAGCAGCCGCCTTGTAGGTGCTCAGGGAGAGCAGTACTTC.

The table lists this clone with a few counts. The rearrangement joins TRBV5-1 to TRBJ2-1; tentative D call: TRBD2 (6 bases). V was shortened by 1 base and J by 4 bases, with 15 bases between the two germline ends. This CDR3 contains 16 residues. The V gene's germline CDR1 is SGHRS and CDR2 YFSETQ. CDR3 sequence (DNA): TGCGCCAGCAGCTTGTCCGGGCAGCGGGCTTACAATGAGCAGTTCTTC. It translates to CASSLSGQRAYNEQFF.

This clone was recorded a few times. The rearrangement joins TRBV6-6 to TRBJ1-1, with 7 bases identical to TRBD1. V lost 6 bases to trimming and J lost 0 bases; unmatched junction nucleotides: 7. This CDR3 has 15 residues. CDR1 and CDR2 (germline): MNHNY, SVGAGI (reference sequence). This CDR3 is CASSQRDSMNTEAFF. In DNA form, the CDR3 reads TGTGCCAGCAGCCAAAGGGACAGTATGAACACTGAAGCTTTCTTT.

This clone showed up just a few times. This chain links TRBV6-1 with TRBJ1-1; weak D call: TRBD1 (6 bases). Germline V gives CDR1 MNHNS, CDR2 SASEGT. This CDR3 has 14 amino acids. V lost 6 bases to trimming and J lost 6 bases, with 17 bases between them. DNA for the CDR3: TGTGCCAGCAGACCTACCGCCGACAGGTCTGAAGCTTTCTTT. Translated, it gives CASRPTADRSEAFF.